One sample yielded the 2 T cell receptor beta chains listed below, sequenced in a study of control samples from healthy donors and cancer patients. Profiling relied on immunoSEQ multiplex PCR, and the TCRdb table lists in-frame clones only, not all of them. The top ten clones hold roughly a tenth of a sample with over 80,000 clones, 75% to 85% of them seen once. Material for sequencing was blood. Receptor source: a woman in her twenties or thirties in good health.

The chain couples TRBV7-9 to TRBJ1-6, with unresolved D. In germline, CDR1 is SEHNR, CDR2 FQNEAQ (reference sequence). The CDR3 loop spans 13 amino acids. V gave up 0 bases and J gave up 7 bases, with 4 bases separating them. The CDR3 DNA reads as TGTGCCAGCAGCTTAGCCCGGAATTCACCCCTCCACTTT. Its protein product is CASSLARNSPLHF. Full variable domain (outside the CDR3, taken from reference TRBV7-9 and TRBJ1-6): DTGVSQNPRHKITKRGQNVTFRCDPISEHNRLYWYRQTLGQGPEFLTYFQNEAQLEKSRLLSDRFSAERPKGSFSTLEIQRTEQGDSAMYLCASSLARNSPLHFGNGTRLTVT.

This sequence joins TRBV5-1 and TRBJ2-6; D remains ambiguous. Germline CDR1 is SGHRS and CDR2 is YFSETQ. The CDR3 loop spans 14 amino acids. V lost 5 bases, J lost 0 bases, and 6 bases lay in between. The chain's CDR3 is CASRVDSGANVLTF. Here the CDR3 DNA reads TGCGCCAGCAGGGTTGACTCTGGGGCCAACGTCCTGACTTTC. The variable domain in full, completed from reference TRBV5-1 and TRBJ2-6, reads KAGVTQTPRYLIKTRGQQVTLSCSPISGHRSVSWYQQTPGQGLQFLFEYFSETQRNKGNFPGRFSGRQFSNSRSEMNVSTLELGDSALYLCASRVDSGANVLTFGAGSRLTVL.